The rows below give T cell receptor beta chains drawn from one sample of a study of control samples from healthy donors and cancer patients. Only in-frame clones appear in the TCRdb table, and some are missing; sequencing was by immunoSEQ multiplex PCR. The table shows some 210,000 clones, with roughly nine tenths occurring only once. The sample consisted of blood. Receptors originate from a man younger than 40 in good health. Each CDR3 is given with its conserved first and last residue. A D gene is named only where the DNA matches it firmly. Rows may omit the clone size; those that give it use once, few, many or a size class.

D gene,clone size,V gene,J gene,CDR3 protein,CDR3 DNA
-,-,TRBV4-1,TRBJ1-3,CASSQERSGNTIYF,TGCGCCAGCAGCCAAGAGAGGTCTGGAAACACCATATATTTT
-,once,TRBV10-2,TRBJ2-3,CASRKLARGTDTQYF,TGCGCCAGCAGGAAGCTAGCGAGGGGCACAGATACGCAGTATTTT
-,-,TRBV27,TRBJ1-1,CASSLSRTRFFTEAFF,TGTGCCAGCAGTTTATCGAGGACGAGGTTTTTCACTGAAGCTTTCTTT
-,-,TRBV5-4,TRBJ1-1,CASSNAGLNTEAFF,TGTGCCAGCAGCAACGCGGGACTGAACACTGAAGCTTTCTTT
TRBD2,-,TRBV6-2/TRBV6-3,TRBJ2-7,CASSYQLPGLASEQYF,TGTGCCAGCAGTTATCAGCTACCGGGACTAGCATCCGAGCAGTACTTC
-,-,TRBV6-6,TRBJ1-1,CASSYSPNSNTEAFF,TGTGCCAGCAGTTACTCCCCCAATTCGAACACTGAAGCTTTCTTT
TRBD1,-,TRBV7-9,TRBJ1-4,CASSLRTGANEKLFF,TGTGCCAGCAGCTTAAGGACAGGGGCTAATGAAAAACTGTTTTTT
-,-,TRBV13,TRBJ1-2,CASSLEGDYGYTF,TGTGCCAGCAGCTTAGAAGGGGACTATGGCTACACCTTC
TRBD1,-,TRBV28,TRBJ2-7,CASSLPGDRGYEQYF,TGTGCCAGCAGTTTACCCGGGGACAGGGGGTACGAGCAGTACTTC
-,-,TRBV5-1,TRBJ1-6,CASSLTELYNSPLHF,TGCGCCAGCAGCTTGACGGAGCTCTATAATTCACCCCTCCACTTT
-,-,TRBV21-1,TRBJ1-4,CASSAETPKELFF,TGTGCCAGCAGCGCGGAGACGCCGAAAGAACTGTTTTTT
-,-,TRBV5-5,TRBJ1-3,CASSLGPRIQGAGNTIYF,TGTGCCAGCAGCTTGGGGCCCCGAATACAGGGAGCTGGAAACACCATATATTTT
TRBD1,-,TRBV2,TRBJ2-1,CASRGQNNEQFF,TGTGCCAGCAGGGGACAGAACAATGAGCAGTTCTTC
TRBD2,-,TRBV7-6,TRBJ2-1,CASTPGLAGHYNEQFF,TGTGCCAGCACCCCGGGACTAGCGGGGCACTACAATGAGCAGTTCTTC
-,once,TRBV15,TRBJ2-1,CATSRGGNTYNEQFF,TGTGCCACCAGCAGAGGGGGGAATACCTACAATGAGCAGTTCTTC
TRBD1,-,TRBV19,TRBJ2-2,CASRVTGAGELFF,TGTGCCAGTAGGGTAACAGGGGCCGGGGAGCTGTTTTTT
-,once,TRBV29-1,TRBJ1-3,CSVEDLERGALGNTIYF,TGCAGCGTTGAAGATTTGGAACGGGGGGCGCTCGGAAACACCATATATTTT
TRBD2,-,TRBV5-1,TRBJ2-7,CASSLSSGGPISYEQYF,TGCGCCAGCAGCTTATCTAGCGGGGGGCCAATCTCCTACGAGCAGTACTTC
-,-,TRBV6-4,TRBJ1-1,CASSPTWGIASGEAFF,TGTGCCAGCAGTCCCACCTGGGGGATCGCGAGCGGTGAAGCTTTCTTT
TRBD1,once,TRBV24-1,TRBJ2-3,CATSLGQGGTDTQYF,TGTGCCACCAGCCTGGGACAGGGGGGAACAGATACGCAGTATTTT
-,-,TRBV4-2,TRBJ1-2,CASSQAETIYGYTF,TGTGCCAGCAGCCAAGCGGAGACAATCTATGGCTACACCTTC
-,once,TRBV5-1,TRBJ1-2,CASSLVAGAYGYTF,TGCGCCAGCAGCTTGGTTGCAGGGGCATATGGCTACACCTTC
-,-,TRBV28,TRBJ1-6,CASSVDSNSPLHF,TGTGCCAGCAGCGTCGACAGTAATTCACCCCTCCACTTT
-,-,TRBV5-6,TRBJ1-1,CASRGWGMNTEAFF,TGTGCCAGCCGAGGGTGGGGGATGAACACTGAAGCTTTCTTT
-,-,TRBV4-1,TRBJ1-2,CASSQDPRPYGYTF,TGCGCCAGCAGCCAAGATCCCAGGCCCTATGGCTACACCTTC
-,-,TRBV12-3/TRBV12-4,TRBJ1-1,CASSLGVVTEAFF,TGTGCCAGCAGTTTAGGAGTTGTCACTGAAGCTTTCTTT
-,-,TRBV28,TRBJ1-1,CASSLSGAPSLNTEAFF,TGTGCCAGCAGTTTATCGGGGGCCCCGTCCCTAAACACTGAAGCTTTCTTT